The rows below give T cell receptor beta chains drawn from one sample of a study of cytomegalovirus exposure and HLA in healthy donors. The assay was immunoSEQ multiplex PCR, and TCRdb's table has in-frame clones only and misses some. The sample has tens of thousands of clones; 80% are singletons. Sequenced: PBMCs. The receptors derive from a woman under 40 in good health and CMV-seronegative. Both conserved end residues are trimmed from each CDR3. Fields, in order: V gene, J gene, CDR3 protein.

V: TRBV4-1
J: TRBJ2-5
CDR3: ASSQESASGGPLGETQY

V: TRBV9
J: TRBJ2-7
CDR3: ASGRDTTLYEQY

V: TRBV2
J: TRBJ2-1
CDR3: ASSDPDRLFAYNEQF

V: TRBV6-6
J: TRBJ2-7
CDR3: ASSSPGLEDEQY

V: TRBV29-1
J: TRBJ1-4
CDR3: SVVEGTNEKLF

V: TRBV7-6
J: TRBJ2-5
CDR3: ASTLGQNQETQY

V: TRBV6-5
J: TRBJ2-7
CDR3: ASRSGTASSYEQY

V: TRBV7-6
J: TRBJ2-7
CDR3: ASSLAWGAGREGHEQY

V: TRBV27
J: TRBJ2-7
CDR3: ASFPGPSSHEQY

V: TRBV4-1
J: TRBJ1-1
CDR3: ASKGENTEAF

V: TRBV6-5
J: TRBJ2-2
CDR3: ASTLLGGGTGELF

V: TRBV5-8
J: TRBJ2-6
CDR3: ASRTDRSGANVLT

V: TRBV2
J: TRBJ2-2
CDR3: ASSEASEMFANTGELF

V: TRBV5-4
J: TRBJ1-1
CDR3: ASSLQGTTEAF

V: TRBV7-2
J: TRBJ2-2
CDR3: ASTGQGYTGELF

V: TRBV6-4
J: TRBJ2-3
CDR3: ASSDVQGAIDTQY

V: TRBV4-3
J: TRBJ1-5
CDR3: ASSQGRQGGNQPQH

V: TRBV4-3
J: TRBJ1-2
CDR3: ASSLAENRIGGYT

V: TRBV6-5
J: TRBJ1-2
CDR3: ASSYGDRGLNGYT

V: TRBV30
J: TRBJ2-2
CDR3: AWSRGQGEGFDTGELF

V: TRBV5-1
J: TRBJ2-3
CDR3: ASSASRQGTSDTQY

V: TRBV29-1
J: TRBJ2-3
CDR3: SVERDGGADTQY

V: TRBV6-4
J: TRBJ1-1
CDR3: ASRIGTGGSTEAF

V: TRBV2
J: TRBJ1-6
CDR3: ASRRQGLSSPLH

V: TRBV13
J: TRBJ1-6
CDR3: ASSLRQGASPLH

V: TRBV10-2
J: TRBJ2-7
CDR3: ASTTGGNYEQY

V: TRBV6-5
J: TRBJ1-1
CDR3: ASSLQGAEAF

V: TRBV30
J: TRBJ1-2
CDR3: AWNRGVYGYT

V: TRBV4-1
J: TRBJ1-4
CDR3: ASSQQGFNEKLF

V: TRBV6-5
J: TRBJ1-5
CDR3: ASRSTGAQPQH

V: TRBV7-6
J: TRBJ1-6
CDR3: ASSLESGERSPLH

V: TRBV6-5
J: TRBJ2-6
CDR3: ASSYRSQSGANVLT

V: TRBV9
J: TRBJ2-5
CDR3: ASSVARGPETQY

V: TRBV30
J: TRBJ1-1
CDR3: AWRRGRNTEAF

V: TRBV9
J: TRBJ2-2
CDR3: ASSAYRDSVTGELF

V: TRBV11-2
J: TRBJ2-1
CDR3: ASSFSGDYNEQF

V: TRBV2
J: TRBJ1-1
CDR3: ASSEGGRSEAF

V: TRBV7-9
J: TRBJ1-1
CDR3: ASSFHSTNTEAF

V: TRBV23-1
J: TRBJ2-5
CDR3: ASSQSETGVVETQY

V: TRBV23-1
J: TRBJ1-1
CDR3: ASSQSSSRTGGTEAF

V: TRBV7-2
J: TRBJ1-2
CDR3: ASSRDGDYGYT

V: TRBV28
J: TRBJ2-7
CDR3: ASGQETGIYEQY

V: TRBV4-1
J: TRBJ2-1
CDR3: ASRGLAGGREQF

V: TRBV15
J: TRBJ2-2
CDR3: ATSRDTRATGELF

V: TRBV30
J: TRBJ1-2
CDR3: AWSVQVGLTYGYT

V: TRBV30
J: TRBJ2-3
CDR3: AWRVSGASMYTQY

V: TRBV5-7
J: TRBJ2-1
CDR3: ASSLSTRSSYNEQF

V: TRBV6-5
J: TRBJ2-7
CDR3: ASSYLSGSKGEQY

V: TRBV4-1
J: TRBJ2-5
CDR3: ASSHHTAGTGRETQY

V: TRBV5-6
J: TRBJ1-1
CDR3: ASSNTLGWGLKA

V: TRBV4-1
J: TRBJ1-4
CDR3: ASSQLRQGHGEKLF

V: TRBV7-2
J: TRBJ1-5
CDR3: ASTGNRGNQPQH

V: TRBV6-1
J: TRBJ1-1
CDR3: ASSPGTGEVAEAF

V: TRBV6-5
J: TRBJ1-2
CDR3: ASSPDRGHYGYT